This is a list of T cell receptor beta chains from one sample in a study of T cells in Graves' hyperthyroidism and ophthalmopathy. TCRdb processed the multiplex PCR reads anew with MiXCR; each CDR3 protein has one entry. The profile shows some 370,000 distinct CDR3 sequences, over 12% of them singletons. Sequenced material: blood. These receptors originate from a middle-aged man with Graves' ophthalmopathy. CDR3s include the opening cysteine and the closing phenylalanine or tryptophan. The D gene is left open where the match is weak. Clone sizes are given selectively: once, few, many, or a class where the clone is expanded.

abundance,v_gene,j_gene,d_gene,CDR3aa,CDR3nt
NA,TRBV6-1,TRBJ2-7,TRBD1,CASSEIETGSYEQYF,TGTGCCAGCAGTGAAATAGAGACAGGGTCCTACGAGCAGTACTTC
many,TRBV5-5,TRBJ2-5,NA,CASSLAVQQETQYF,TGTGCCAGCAGCTTGGCCGTCCAACAAGAGACCCAGTACTTC
NA,TRBV20-1,TRBJ2-3,NA,CSARSERLTDTQYF,TGCAGTGCCCGCTCCGAGCGGCTCACAGATACGCAGTATTTT
many,TRBV2,TRBJ2-6,NA,CASSDRGVFSGANVLTF,TGTGCCAGCAGTGACAGGGGGGTTTTCTCTGGGGCCAACGTCCTGACTTTC
many,TRBV2,TRBJ2-1,NA,CASLYPGLHNEQFF,TGTGCCAGCCTATACCCGGGACTTCACAATGAGCAGTTCTTC
many,TRBV15,TRBJ2-5,NA,CATSRDKGTETQYF,TGTGCCACCAGCAGAGATAAGGGGACAGAGACCCAGTACTTC
many,TRBV3-1,TRBJ1-1,TRBD1,CASKTGTEAFF,TGTGCCAGCAAGACAGGGACTGAAGCTTTCTTT
few,TRBV12-3/TRBV12-4,TRBJ1-1,NA,CASSLSGPAIGTEAFF,TGTGCCAGCAGTTTAAGTGGCCCGGCCATTGGCACTGAAGCTTTCTTT
many,TRBV6-4,TRBJ2-7,NA,CASVPRASYYEQYF,TGTGCCAGCGTACCCCGCGCCTCGTACTACGAGCAGTACTTC
NA,TRBV4-2,TRBJ2-3,NA,CASSQDRYKTSTDTQYF,TGTGCCAGCAGCCAAGACCGATACAAAACTAGCACAGATACGCAGTATTTT
NA,TRBV29-1,TRBJ1-2,NA,CSESRDPTGLYYGYTF,TGCAGCGAATCTAGAGACCCGACGGGGCTTTACTATGGCTACACCTTC
few,TRBV9,TRBJ2-7,TRBD2,CASSETSSNEQYF,TGTGCCAGCAGCGAGACTAGCTCCAACGAGCAGTACTTC
many,TRBV27,TRBJ2-3,NA,CASSLENSDTQYF,TGTGCCAGCAGTCTGGAGAATTCAGATACGCAGTATTTT
few,TRBV30,TRBJ2-7,NA,CAWSVGRGEQYF,TGTGCCTGGAGTGTAGGGCGGGGCGAGCAGTACTTC
few,TRBV29-1,TRBJ2-2,TRBD2,CSVREAGELFF,TGCAGCGTCCGGGAGGCCGGGGAGCTGTTTTTT
many,TRBV20-1,TRBJ2-3,TRBD2,CSVERESTDTQYF,TGCAGTGTAGAGCGGGAAAGCACAGATACGCAGTATTTT
many,TRBV5-1,TRBJ2-2,TRBD2,CASSSLAGGETGELFF,TGCGCCAGCAGCTCCCTAGCGGGAGGTGAGACCGGGGAGCTGTTTTTT
many,TRBV7-2,TRBJ2-1,NA,CASSPAGSQRNEQFF,TGTGCCAGCAGCCCTGCAGGGAGCCAAAGGAATGAGCAGTTCTTC
many,TRBV19,TRBJ2-7,TRBD2,CASSSPGLAGFAGEQYF,TGTGCCAGTAGTTCACCGGGACTAGCGGGATTCGCGGGGGAGCAGTACTTC
NA,TRBV7-8,TRBJ2-3,TRBD1,CASSFRFVEPTGGVADTQYF,TGTGCCAGCAGCTTTCGTTTCGTTGAGCCGACAGGGGGGGTAGCAGATACGCAGTATTTT
many,TRBV5-1,TRBJ2-1,NA,CASSLAQGLSYNEQFF,TGCGCCAGCAGCTTGGCCCAGGGGCTCTCCTACAATGAGCAGTTCTTC
many,TRBV3-1,TRBJ1-1,NA,CASSYMNTEAFF,TGTGCCAGCAGTTACATGAACACTGAAGCTTTCTTT
many,TRBV20-1,TRBJ2-1,NA,CSARQVYYEQFF,TGCAGTGCTAGGCAGGTCTATTATGAGCAGTTCTTC
few,TRBV30,TRBJ2-1,TRBD2,CAWRKIAGGPHYNEQFF,TGTGCCTGGAGGAAGATAGCGGGAGGGCCTCACTACAATGAGCAGTTCTTC
many,TRBV7-9,TRBJ1-5,NA,CASSLAGGNQPQHF,TGTGCCAGCAGCTTAGCTGGGGGCAATCAGCCCCAGCATTTT
many,TRBV18,TRBJ2-1,TRBD2,CASSPSGRGRNEQFF,TGTGCCAGCTCACCCAGCGGGAGAGGTCGGAATGAGCAGTTCTTC
many,TRBV30,TRBJ2-3,TRBD1,CAWSGGQGSGDTQYF,TGTGCCTGGAGTGGGGGACAGGGTTCAGGAGATACGCAGTATTTT
many,TRBV3-1,TRBJ2-2,NA,CASSQGGSGELFF,TGTGCCAGCAGCCAAGGGGGTTCCGGGGAGCTGTTTTTT
few,TRBV19,TRBJ2-1,NA,CASSLLDYNEQFF,TGTGCCAGTTCGTTGTTGGACTACAATGAGCAGTTCTTC
NA,TRBV6-1,TRBJ1-1,NA,CASSAGRNTEAFF,TGTGCCAGCAGCGCAGGACGGAACACTGAAGCTTTCTTT
few,TRBV6-1,TRBJ2-3,NA,CASRGLLYTDTQYF,TGTGCCAGCAGGGGACTGTTATACACAGATACGCAGTATTTT
NA,TRBV12-3/TRBV12-4,TRBJ2-5,TRBD2,CASSYGGWTQYF,TGTGCCAGCAGTTACGGGGGGTGGACCCAGTACTTC
NA,TRBV28,TRBJ1-5,TRBD1,CASGTGFAQPQHF,TGTGCCTCCGGGACAGGGTTCGCTCAGCCCCAGCATTTT
many,TRBV2,TRBJ2-2,NA,CASSEGRGTGELFF,TGTGCCAGCAGTGAAGGGCGGGGTACCGGGGAGCTGTTTTTT
many,TRBV5-8,TRBJ1-1,TRBD1,CASRWDRAITEAFF,TGTGCCAGCAGATGGGACAGGGCAATTACTGAAGCTTTCTTT
NA,TRBV19,TRBJ2-1,TRBD1,CASSPRQGMLPNEQFF,TGTGCCAGTAGTCCCCGACAGGGTATGCTTCCCAATGAGCAGTTCTTC
few,TRBV19,TRBJ1-2,TRBD1,CAINRGPNYGYTF,TGTGCCATTAACAGGGGGCCTAACTATGGCTACACCTTC
NA,TRBV3-1,TRBJ2-4,NA,CASSPRPGARNIQYF,TGTGCCAGCAGCCCTCGTCCGGGGGCGAGAAACATTCAGTACTTC
few,TRBV6-1,TRBJ1-1,TRBD1,CASRRDRANTEAFF,TGTGCCAGCAGACGGGACAGGGCGAACACTGAAGCTTTCTTT
NA,TRBV6-2/TRBV6-3,TRBJ1-1,TRBD1,CASSRDRGFAFF,TGTGCCAGCAGTCGAGACAGGGGGTTTGCTTTCTTT
many,TRBV2,TRBJ1-2,NA,CASSGGATGYYTF,TGTGCCAGCAGTGGAGGAGCCACAGGGTACTACACCTTC
many,TRBV20-1,TRBJ2-3,TRBD2,CSASGSGGTDTQYF,TGCAGTGCTAGCGGGAGCGGGGGCACAGATACGCAGTATTTT
many,TRBV6-1,TRBJ1-2,NA,CASSEHTAIYGYTF,TGTGCCAGCAGTGAACACACAGCGATCTATGGCTACACCTTC
few,TRBV14,TRBJ1-1,NA,CASSQAEGTEAFF,TGTGCCAGCAGCCAAGCGGAAGGCACTGAAGCTTTCTTT
many,TRBV12-3/TRBV12-4,TRBJ1-1,TRBD1,CASSTGQGASNTEAFF,TGTGCCAGCAGCACGGGACAGGGGGCTTCGAACACTGAAGCTTTCTTT
many,TRBV7-9,TRBJ1-1,NA,CASSLARAEETEAFF,TGTGCCAGCAGCTTAGCGCGCGCCGAGGAAACTGAAGCTTTCTTT
many,TRBV28,TRBJ2-7,TRBD1,CASTEPGQGTYEQYF,TGTGCCAGCACCGAACCGGGACAGGGCACCTACGAGCAGTACTTC
many,TRBV4-1,TRBJ2-7,TRBD2,CASSQDWPSGNYEQYF,TGCGCCAGCAGCCAAGATTGGCCTAGCGGGAACTACGAGCAGTACTTC
few,TRBV19,TRBJ1-5,TRBD1,CASMPGQGVNQPQHF,TGTGCCAGTATGCCGGGACAGGGGGTGAATCAGCCCCAGCATTTT
few,TRBV19,TRBJ1-5,TRBD1,CASRPTGQGSNQPQHF,TGTGCCAGTAGACCAACGGGACAGGGAAGCAATCAGCCCCAGCATTTT
NA,TRBV20-1,TRBJ1-5,NA,CSARVVGVNNQPQHF,TGCAGTGCTAGAGTGGTAGGGGTCAATAATCAGCCCCAGCATTTT
many,TRBV6-1,TRBJ1-1,TRBD1,CASSYTGANTEAFF,TGTGCCAGCAGTTATACAGGGGCCAACACTGAAGCTTTCTTT